A selection of T cell receptor beta chains follows, all from one sample in a study. TCRdb re-analysed the 5' RACE reads in MiXCR, keeping a single row per CDR3 protein. The table includes 45,000 to 55,000 distinct CDR3 sequences, about 25% detected once. Sequencing used tumor-infiltrating naive CD4+ T cells sorted from the breast tumor. The receptors originated from a female donor with breast cancer. The CDR3 runs from the conserved cysteine through the conserved F or W. The order of the fields is J gene, V gene, D gene, clone size, CDR3 protein, CDR3 DNA. The D gene is left open where the match is weak. A row's size may be missing; if present it is once, few, many or a size class.

TRBJ2-1	TRBV7-2	NA	NA	CASTGSSYNEQFF	TGTGCCAGCACAGGGAGCTCCTACAATGAGCAGTTCTTC
TRBJ2-3	TRBV29-1	TRBD2	few	CSVNPAGADTQYF	TGCAGCGTGAATCCAGCGGGGGCAGATACGCAGTATTTT
TRBJ1-1	TRBV28	TRBD1	few	CASSERQGNTEAFF	TGTGCCAGCAGTGAGCGACAGGGGAACACTGAAGCTTTCTTT
TRBJ1-4	TRBV7-9	NA	few	CASSPGENEKLFF	TGTGCCAGCAGCCCAGGGGAGAATGAAAAACTGTTTTTT
TRBJ2-3	TRBV5-1	NA	NA	CASSLASTDTQYF	TGCGCCAGCAGCTTGGCCTCGACAGATACGCAGTATTTT
TRBJ2-1	TRBV5-5	TRBD2	NA	CASRPGLAGGSKYNEQFF	TGTGCCAGCAGACCAGGACTAGCGGGAGGGAGTAAGTACAATGAGCAGTTCTTC
TRBJ2-3	TRBV7-8	TRBD2	NA	CASRRLAGRTDTQYF	TGTGCCAGCAGACGACTAGCGGGACGCACAGATACGCAGTATTTT
TRBJ2-7	TRBV27	NA	few	CASSLIPGLGRTSYEQYF	TGTGCCAGCAGTTTAATCCCCGGGCTCGGGCGAACCTCCTACGAGCAGTACTTC
TRBJ2-5	TRBV20-1	NA	few	CSARDRRGRETQYF	TGCAGTGCTAGAGATCGGAGGGGGCGAGAGACCCAGTACTTC
TRBJ2-4	TRBV7-2	NA	NA	CASSLELNIQYF	TGTGCCAGCAGCTTAGAATTGAACATTCAGTACTTC
TRBJ2-3	TRBV7-2	TRBD2	few	CASSPMTSGADTQYF	TGTGCCAGCAGCCCGATGACTAGCGGAGCAGATACGCAGTATTTT
TRBJ2-5	TRBV20-1	NA	medium-sized	CSAGPRAETQYF	TGCAGTGCCGGACCCCGGGCAGAGACCCAGTACTTC
TRBJ1-1	TRBV3-1	NA	many	CASSQGNTEAFF	TGTGCCAGCAGCCAGGGTAACACTGAAGCTTTCTTT
TRBJ2-1	TRBV5-1	TRBD2	NA	CASSPGLAGFDSYNEQFF	TGCGCCAGCAGCCCGGGACTAGCGGGCTTTGACTCCTACAATGAGCAGTTCTTC
TRBJ2-1	TRBV5-5	TRBD1	NA	CASSSNPGQKYNEQFF	TGTGCCAGCAGCTCAAATCCGGGACAGAAGTACAATGAGCAGTTCTTC
TRBJ2-2	TRBV2	TRBD2	NA	CASRLAESPGELFF	TGTGCCAGCCGACTAGCGGAGTCCCCCGGGGAGCTGTTTTTT
TRBJ2-6	TRBV2	NA	NA	CASSEQHSGANVLTF	TGTGCCAGCAGTGAACAGCACTCTGGGGCCAACGTCCTGACTTTC
TRBJ2-7	TRBV20-1	TRBD2	many	CSAGTSGRGYEQYF	TGCAGTGCAGGGACTAGCGGGAGAGGGTACGAGCAGTACTTC
TRBJ1-1	TRBV5-1	NA	NA	CASSPSYGENTEAFF	TGCGCCAGCAGCCCCTCGTATGGGGAGAACACTGAAGCTTTCTTT
TRBJ2-1	TRBV6-1	TRBD2	NA	CASIAGRPPYNEQFF	TGTGCCAGCATCGCCGGGAGGCCCCCCTACAATGAGCAGTTCTTC
TRBJ1-5	TRBV15	NA	many	CATSRVSNQPQHF	TGTGCCACCAGCAGAGTAAGCAATCAGCCCCAGCATTTT
TRBJ2-7	TRBV5-1	TRBD2	NA	CASSLGLALSYEQYF	TGCGCCAGCAGCTTGGGACTAGCGCTTTCCTACGAGCAGTACTTC
TRBJ2-4	TRBV10-3	NA	NA	CAISAAGGAKNIQYF	TGTGCCATCAGTGCGGCTGGGGGCGCCAAAAACATTCAGTACTTC
TRBJ1-1	TRBV4-1	NA	many	CASSQVGGGTEAFF	TGCGCCAGCAGCCAAGTAGGTGGGGGCACTGAAGCTTTCTTT
TRBJ1-2	TRBV9	TRBD1	NA	CASSAGDSNRGYTF	TGTGCCAGCAGCGCCGGGGACAGTAATCGTGGCTACACCTTC
TRBJ2-5	TRBV7-9	NA	NA	CAGTSGAQETQYF	TGTGCCGGAACCAGCGGAGCACAAGAGACCCAGTACTTC
TRBJ2-1	TRBV9	NA	NA	CASSGDYNEQFF	TGTGCCAGCAGCGGGGACTACAATGAGCAGTTCTTC
TRBJ2-7	TRBV7-2	TRBD2	NA	CASSPAQRGIREQYF	TGTGCCAGCAGCCCCGCCCAGCGGGGGATTAGGGAGCAGTACTTC